This T cell receptor beta chain was observed in a study of control samples from healthy donors and cancer patients. This CDR3 comprises 14 residues. V gave up 4 bases and J gave up 4 bases; unmatched junction bases: 6. From germline, CDR1 is SGHTS and CDR2 YDEGEE. Method: immunoSEQ multiplex PCR; TCRdb's copy keeps in-frame clones and lacks some. The sample includes around 100,000 clones, about 89% of them seen just once. J is TRBJ2-3 and V is TRBV5-8, with 7 bases fitting TRBD1. The specimen sequenced was PBMCs. The receptor was derived from a man aged 60-69 years with lung cancer. CDR3: CASSKGQAADTQYF. The CDR3 nucleotides are TGTGCCAGCAGCAAAGGACAGGCTGCAGATACGCAGTATTTT.